Below, 6 T cell receptor beta chains from the same sample are listed, as sequenced in a study of T cells in Graves' hyperthyroidism and ophthalmopathy (dated by TCRdb to about 2019). Library construction relied on multiplex PCR. The reads were generated on an Illumina HiSeq 2000. Amplification of TCR beta CDR3 regions was carried out from RNA transcripts. For the first round of RT-PCR on the TCR CDR3, the HTBI primer set was used together with the Qiagen OneStep RT-PCR kit. Through fastp at Q25 and MiXCR, TCRdb rebuilt clones from the public reads, retaining in-frame beta chains. Rows matching on CDR3 protein sequence are summarized as one entry with the most common DNA and genes. The sample table contains roughly 740,000 distinct CDR3 sequences; only one count was recorded for roughly 15% of them. The ten largest clones capture under 9.5% of the sample. Sequenced sample: blood. These receptors all stem from a man aged 18 to 30 with Graves' hyperthyroidism.

This clonotype was detected ten times or more. The chain recombines TRBV7-3 with TRBJ2-3, with unresolved D. The V end was cut by 4 bases, the J end by 5 bases, with 10 bases between. The CDR3 contains 13 residues. In germline, CDR1 is SGHTA, CDR2 FQGTGA. The CDR3 is CASSSPTQDTQYF. The CDR3 DNA follows: TGTGCCAGCAGCTCCCCTACCCAAGATACGCAGTATTTT.

This clonotype occurred once. The junction does not match germline at one end; this may be a read error. V gene TRBV29-1 combines with J gene TRBJ2-2, with TRBD1 identical over 7 bases. Per germline, CDR1 SQVTM and CDR2 ANQGSEA. The CDR3 sequence is 14 residues long. The CDR3 DNA sequence: TGCAGCGTTGAGACAGGGTACAACACCGGGGAGCAGTTTTTT. It specifies CSVETGYNTGEQFF.

V and J are TRBV3-1 and TRBJ2-5; D is unresolved. The CDR3 is 17 amino acids. Trimming left V 0 bases short and J 1 base short, with 15 bases between. Germline CDR1 reads LGHDT; CDR2 reads YNNKEL (reference sequence). CDR3 nucleotides: TGTGCCAGCAGCCAAGACAAGGTGGTGACCTTCCAAGAGACCCAGTACTTC. Protein product: CASSQDKVVTFQETQYF.

This clonotype came up many times. This chain uses TRBV28 with TRBJ1-1; no clear D gene. From germline, CDR1 is MDHEN and CDR2 SYDVKM. This CDR3 has 10 amino acids. V was shortened by 6 bases and J by 4 bases, with 3 bases between the two germline ends. CDR3 in amino acids: CASSATEAFF. For the CDR3, the DNA is TGTGCCAGCAGCGCCACTGAAGCTTTCTTT.

This clonotype has just a few counts. V gene TRBV7-6 combines with J gene TRBJ1-3; no firm D call. The germline V gene encodes CDR1 SGHVS and CDR2 FNYEAQ. This CDR3 contains 17 residues. V shed 1 base and J shed 0 bases, with 13 bases lying between them. The CDR3 sequence is CASSLGALGISGNTIYF. DNA of the CDR3: TGTGCCAGCAGCTTAGGGGCATTGGGAATCTCTGGAAACACCATATATTTT.

This clonotype has ten or more counts. V gene TRBV6-1 combines with J gene TRBJ2-5; 7 positions match TRBD2. This CDR3 comprises 14 residues. Trimming removed 5 bases from V and 9 bases from J; junction bases left unmatched: 12. Germline V gives CDR1 MNHNS, CDR2 SASEGT. CDR3 sequence (DNA): TGTGCCAGCAGTTCAAGGGAGGGAAGTGAGTCCCAGTACTTC. Protein sequence: CASSSREGSESQYF.